This T cell receptor beta chain was observed in a study of T cells in Graves' hyperthyroidism and ophthalmopathy. Study results and limitations: By a 13 V-J model, ophthalmopathy was set apart from stable hyperthyroidism. Most expanded thyroid clonotypes above 0.001 recurred in blood.

Amplification targeted TCR beta CDR3 regions from RNA transcripts. Primed by the HTBI set, a first-round RT-PCR was run on the TCR CDR3. TCRdb re-called the multiplex PCR reads through MiXCR, storing one row per CDR3 protein. The sample holds around 690,000 distinct CDR3 sequences, roughly 17% seen once. The CDR3 runs 14 residues. Trimming at V came to 5 bases and at J to 4 bases, leaving 2 bases not matched to a gene. Per the germline V gene, CDR1 is SGHAT and CDR2 is FQDESV (reference sequence). For the diagnoses, clinical symptoms, serum thyroxine and TRAb, thyroid ultrasound and orbital computed tomography were used. Using around 10 ml of fresh peripheral blood, PBMCs were prepared. Ten or more counts support this clonotype. Its antigen remains unidentified.

The receptor's source is a man aged 50 to 59 with Graves' hyperthyroidism. The sample taken for sequencing was blood. V usage is TRBV11-1 and J usage is TRBJ2-1, with 10 nucleotides matching TRBD1. CDR3 coding DNA: TGTGCCAGCAGCACGGGACAGGGGTACAATGAGCAGTTCTTC. Translation: CASSTGQGYNEQFF.